These 8 T cell receptor beta chains came from one sample sequenced in a study of T cells in Graves' hyperthyroidism and ophthalmopathy (dated by TCRdb to the late 2010s). Library creation used multiplex PCR. Reads for this sample came from an Illumina HiSeq 2000. TCR beta CDR3 regions were amplified from RNA transcripts. For the first round of RT-PCR on the TCR CDR3, the HTBI primer set was used together with the Qiagen OneStep RT-PCR kit. The raw public data were reprocessed by TCRdb itself: fastp quality trimming at Q25, MiXCR clonotype calling, in-frame beta chains only. Each CDR3 protein gets just one entry, which takes the most common genes and DNA from the rows behind it. This sample gives more than 650,000 distinct CDR3 sequences in total; approximately 14% of them show up just once. The ten largest clones represent roughly a tenth of the sample. The source material was blood. Receptors originate from a young woman with Graves' hyperthyroidism.

Ten or more counts support this clonotype. The chain combines TRBV7-8 with TRBJ2-7, with D hard to call. Trimming left V 0 bases short and J 0 bases short, with 6 bases between. The CDR3 covers 14 residues. Germline values: CDR1 SGHVS, CDR2 FQNEAQ. CDR3: CASSLAPDSYEQYF. For the CDR3, the DNA is TGTGCCAGCAGCTTAGCGCCGGACTCCTACGAGCAGTACTTC.

This clonotype appeared many times. The chain joins TRBV20-1 to TRBJ2-1; D unresolved. Germline V gene sequence: CDR1 DFQATT, CDR2 SNEGSKA (reference sequence). The V and J ends lost 2 bases and 5 bases respectively, with 4 bases between them. This CDR3 contains 11 residues. CDR3 sequence reads: CSARLHNEQFF. As DNA, the CDR3 is TGCAGTGCTAGACTACACAATGAGCAGTTCTTC.

This clonotype was observed many times. The chain couples TRBV7-9 to TRBJ2-7; 7 bases fit TRBD1. The J segment lost 2 bases and the V segment lost 4 bases, leaving 14 bases of the junction unmatched. Germline CDR1 is SEHNR and CDR2 is FQNEAQ (reference sequence). The length of the CDR3 is 17 residues. Written as DNA, the CDR3 is TGTGCCAGCAGCTCCTCCGGTAAGACAGGGCCTACCTACGAGCAGTACTTC. Translated: CASSSSGKTGPTYEQYF.

The sample holds a few counts of this clonotype. The chain combines TRBV2 with TRBJ1-3, with D possibly matching TRBD1 (5 bases). The CDR3 runs 13 residues. The germline CDR1 and CDR2 sequences are SNHLY and FYNNEI. Trimming took 9 bases from V and 0 from J, leaving 9 bases between them. The CDR3 here is CARRQRSGNTIYF. The CDR3 DNA follows: TGTGCCAGGAGACAGCGCTCTGGAAACACCATATATTTT.

In its sample, this clonotype was seen many times. The chain has TRBV7-2 and TRBJ2-3, with 9 bases aligning to TRBD2. Germline V lookup: CDR1 SGHTA, CDR2 FQGNSA. The CDR3 length is 15 residues. V trimming: 1 base; J trimming: 5 bases; junction bases outside the gene matches: 4. CDR3: CASSLVAGAKDTQYF. CDR3 DNA sequence: TGTGCCAGCAGCTTAGTAGCGGGAGCTAAAGATACGCAGTATTTT.

This clonotype was detected many times. The chain uses TRBV12-3 or TRBV12-4 and TRBJ2-1, with D possibly being TRBD2 (6 bases). V was shortened by 6 bases and J by 8 bases, with 17 bases between the two germline ends. The CDR3 extends over 14 amino acids. In DNA form, the CDR3 reads TGTGCCAGCAGGACTAGACAGTTTTTCGATGAGCAGTTCTTC. Its translation is CASRTRQFFDEQFF.

The V and J genes are TRBV9 and TRBJ2-1; D remains unclear. Germline V CDR1 and CDR2: SGDLS, YYNGEE. V was trimmed by 4 bases and J by 7 bases, leaving 12 bases between them. The CDR3 runs 13 residues. CDR3 region: CASSPGSWNEQFF. The CDR3 DNA is TGTGCCAGCAGCCCCGGCTCCTGGAATGAGCAGTTCTTC.

This clonotype occurred many times. V and J are TRBV7-8 and TRBJ2-7; the D is unclear. This CDR3 region has 14 residues. V gave up 5 bases and J gave up 1 base, with 12 bases separating them. Germline loops: CDR1 SGHVS, CDR2 FQNEAQ. The CDR3 reads CASSHDSGSYEQYF. CDR3 nucleotides: TGTGCCAGCAGCCACGACTCCGGATCCTACGAGCAGTACTTC.